What follows are 4 T cell receptor beta chains derived from one specimen sequenced in a study of T cells in Graves' hyperthyroidism and ophthalmopathy. The CDR3 regions of TCR beta were amplified from RNA transcripts. The primer set for the first-round RT-PCR of the TCR CDR3 was HTBI. TCRdb redid the calling of the multiplex PCR reads with MiXCR, one entry per CDR3 protein. The sample carries about 640,000 distinct CDR3 sequences, less than 25% recorded once. The material sequenced was blood. These receptors all stem from a man younger than 40 with Graves' ophthalmopathy.

This clonotype was seen a few times. The gene calls are TRBV19 and TRBJ2-5; 12 bases are a match to TRBD2. The CDR3 covers 15 residues. V gave up 7 bases and J gave up 5 bases; unmatched junction bases: 8. Germline assignment: CDR1 LNHDA and CDR2 SQIVND (reference sequence). CDR3 amino acids: CASTPTSGRRETQYF. Written as DNA, the CDR3 is TGTGCCAGTACTCCTACTAGCGGGAGGAGGGAGACCCAGTACTTC.

This clonotype came up many times. The chain recombines TRBV7-8 with TRBJ1-2; D not certain. The ends were cut back, 5 bases at V and 0 bases at J, with 13 bases in the middle. Germline V gene sequence: CDR1 SGHVS, CDR2 FQNEAQ. The CDR3 runs 15 residues. CDR3 protein: CASSLYSGANYGYTF. In nucleotides, the CDR3 is TGTGCCAGCAGCCTCTACAGTGGGGCTAACTATGGCTACACCTTC.

This clonotype was seen more than once but under ten times. This chain links TRBV6-2 or TRBV6-3 with TRBJ2-3, with TRBD2 identical over 7 bases. CDR3 length equals 15 residues. The junction had 10 bases not matched to a gene; V was cut back by 6 bases and J by 4 bases. CDR1 and CDR2 (germline): MNHEY, SVGEGT. CDR3 sequence reads: CASRMGGIGADTQYF. For the CDR3, the DNA is TGTGCCAGCAGAATGGGAGGGATTGGCGCAGATACGCAGTATTTT.

V and J are TRBV9 and TRBJ2-7; D ambiguous. V was pared by 2 bases and J by 4 bases, with 7 bases between. CDR1 and CDR2 (germline): SGDLS, YYNGEE. The CDR3 runs 12 residues. The CDR3 spells CASSVDGYEQYF. DNA for the CDR3: TGTGCCAGCAGCGTGGACGGATACGAGCAGTACTTC.